These T cell receptor beta chains were read from a single sample in a study of follicular helper T cells after annual influenza vaccination. Sequenced by immunoSEQ multiplex PCR; TCRdb stores in-frame clones only, minus some. The data show about 5,800 clones, 85% seen once. The input for sequencing was CXCR5+ CD38- circulating T follicular helper cells from blood, taken on the day of influenza vaccination. The receptors here all came from an adult who received the influenza vaccine. The CDR3 runs from the conserved cysteine through the conserved F or W. Fields, in order: V gene, CDR3 protein.

v_gene: TRBV28; CDR3aa: CASTGRGNYGYTF
v_gene: TRBV30; CDR3aa: CAWNQGPGNQPQHF
v_gene: TRBV6-1; CDR3aa: CASSDRAPHGADTQYF
v_gene: TRBV15; CDR3aa: CATSPQVNTEAFF
v_gene: TRBV11-2; CDR3aa: CASSSLTIRTGGRGNEQFF
v_gene: TRBV5-1; CDR3aa: CASSLGARSYGYTF
v_gene: TRBV11-2; CDR3aa: CASSLEGGGAAFF
v_gene: TRBV2; CDR3aa: CASSGFWGSYEQYF
v_gene: TRBV14; CDR3aa: CASSQDSSISSYNEQFF
v_gene: TRBV28; CDR3aa: CASSFPDRGPAGQYF
v_gene: TRBV7-9; CDR3aa: CASSFGTEAFF
v_gene: TRBV7-8; CDR3aa: CASSPRAGVGTDTQYF
v_gene: TRBV5-4; CDR3aa: CASSPGGTYEQYF
v_gene: TRBV5-1; CDR3aa: CASSLVSAGETQYF
v_gene: TRBV28; CDR3aa: CASSPQISGWYEQYF
v_gene: TRBV5-5; CDR3aa: CASSFRAGAAELFF
v_gene: TRBV5-6; CDR3aa: CASSLVRGEQYF
v_gene: TRBV11-2; CDR3aa: CASSLRILSFEAFF
v_gene: TRBV4-3; CDR3aa: CASSQGSTSAGEKLFF
v_gene: TRBV6-4; CDR3aa: CASSLRGGSEELFF
v_gene: TRBV6-1; CDR3aa: CASSETPLYYQPQHF
v_gene: TRBV5-1; CDR3aa: CASSLASANEQFF
v_gene: TRBV28; CDR3aa: CASSPGDRVGNTIYF
v_gene: TRBV7-9; CDR3aa: CASSLEVSGGTDTQYF
v_gene: TRBV11-2; CDR3aa: CASSFGLASDTQYF
v_gene: TRBV28; CDR3aa: CASSLKGTGSGELFF
v_gene: TRBV27; CDR3aa: CASSPIPGRKNYGYTF
v_gene: TRBV5-1; CDR3aa: CASSLLDSDNEKLFF
v_gene: TRBV15; CDR3aa: CATRSGLAGQNTGELFF
v_gene: TRBV28; CDR3aa: CASSLPGSTYEQYF
v_gene: TRBV28; CDR3aa: CASSLRVLGTSYNEQFF
v_gene: TRBV6-1; CDR3aa: CASTATAHTEAFF
v_gene: TRBV7-2; CDR3aa: CASSPRQTLIYGYTF
v_gene: TRBV5-1; CDR3aa: CASSLDQGVFTYEQYF
v_gene: TRBV7-3; CDR3aa: CASSLRYGNEQFF
v_gene: TRBV11-2; CDR3aa: CASSLGLSGLTDTQYF
v_gene: TRBV6-5; CDR3aa: CASSYIAGALYNEQFF
v_gene: TRBV5-1; CDR3aa: CASSFTPESNEQFF
v_gene: TRBV30; CDR3aa: CAWTDRGIQETQYF
v_gene: TRBV7-6; CDR3aa: CASSLQPPSSYNEQFF
v_gene: TRBV29-1; CDR3aa: CSVGGGSQETQYF